This TCR beta chain was obtained from a study of CXCR3-negative and CXCR3-positive naive CD8 T cells. Overall study results and limits: The TRB CDR3s that CXCR3-positive naive cells carried were more hydrophobic than those of CXCR3-negative naive cells.

The CDR3 extends over 16 amino acids. Germline assignment: CDR1 SGHTA and CDR2 FQGNSA. In preparing the TRB cDNA libraries, 5' RACE with UMI labels was used. TCRdb reworked the 5' RACE reads into one entry per CDR3 protein, no DNA. The sample table sets out around 84,000 distinct CDR3 sequences. Turning to this clonotype: Its cognate antigen is unknown.

Sequencing input: naive CXCR3+ CD8+ T cells from blood. Subset defined: CD45RO-CCR7+CD27+CD95- naive CD8+ T cells expressing CXCR3 (TNR3+). The V call is TRBV7-2, the J call TRBJ2-7; no DNA is available, so the TRBD1 call from TCRdb remains unchecked. This sequence originates from a human donor in good health. Some clones in this sample may be carry-over from other donors' samples. The CDR3 sequence: CASSPPVSGEPYEQYF.